This record concerns one T cell receptor (beta chain) sequence. Its antigen is currently unknown. V lost 6 bases, J lost 3 bases, and 9 bases stayed unmatched. CDR3 length: 16 amino acids. Germline CDR1 is PRHDT and CDR2 is FYEKMQ (reference sequence). TCRdb's copy holds only in-frame clones and misses some; the assay was immunoSEQ multiplex PCR. This table has over 100,000 clones, approximately 85% appearing once. This specimen comes from a study of cytotoxic CD8 clonotypes in ibrutinib-treated CLL. Study as a whole: The taking of response samples occurred after a median 12 months of treatment, with a range of 6 to 36. Each sample contained, on average, just over 250,000 productive templates and about 88,000 productive rearrangements.

Findings and caveats of the study: Clonality measured at baseline exceeded age-matched healthy donors, tracking circulating CD8+ T-cell counts. Upon ibrutinib response clonality rose, and upon progression it fell back toward baseline.

The sequence came from a human donor with chronic lymphocytic leukemia. The material was PBMCs, obtained after 24 months of ibrutinib treatment. This chain connects TRBV13 to TRBJ2-2, with 8 bases that match TRBD1. DNA for the CDR3: TGTGCCAGCAGTTCCGGACAGGGTAGGGACACCGGGGAGCTGTTTTTT. This sequence encodes CASSSGQGRDTGELFF.